This T cell receptor (beta chain) originates from a study of control samples from healthy donors and cancer patients. V lost 4 bases to trimming and J lost 7 bases; unmatched junction nucleotides: 7. Germline V CDR1 and CDR2: SGHVS, FQNEAQ. The CDR3 runs 14 residues. Libraries were prepared by immunoSEQ multiplex PCR; TCRdb keeps only in-frame clonotypes and omits some of them. This table has tens of thousands of clones, 88% appearing once. The TCR originated in a woman aged 45-60 years in good health. The material sequenced was blood. This chain joins TRBV7-8 and TRBJ2-1; 7 bases match TRBD1. The DNA of the CDR3 is TGTGCCAGCAGCTCCAGGGACAGTCTTAATGAGCAGTTCTTC. Its protein product is CASSSRDSLNEQFF. Full variable domain (outside the CDR3, taken from reference TRBV7-8 and TRBJ2-1): GAGVSQSPRYKVAKRGQDVALRCDPISGHVSLFWYQQALGQGPEFLTYFQNEAQLDKSGLPSDRFFAERPEGSVSTLKIQRTQQEDSAVYLCASSSRDSLNEQFFGPGTRLTVL.